A single sample gave rise to the 5 T cell receptor beta chains below, sequenced in a study of memory CD4+ T cells and cytomegalovirus serostatus. Single viable CD3+CD4+CD8-CD45RO+ cells were sorted as the memory CD4+ T cells. Profiled with immunoSEQ multiplex PCR; TCRdb holds only in-frame clones, not every one. The data hold roughly 48,000 clones, with more than 70% observed a single time. Sequences were obtained from memory CD4+ T cells from blood. These receptor sequences come from an adult in good health and CMV-seropositive.

This clone was detected a few times. The V call is TRBV7-6, the J call TRBJ2-1, with D maybe TRBD2 (5 bases). The CDR3 contains 14 residues. Germline CDR1 SGHVS, CDR2 FNYEAQ. Between the trimmed V and J ends, which lost 5 bases and 7 bases, there was a span of 15 bases. In DNA, the CDR3 is TGTGCCAGCAGCCGGACTTTTCCCGGTAATGAGCAGTTCTTC. Protein sequence: CASSRTFPGNEQFF.

There are a few counts of this clone. The CDR3 reads CASSPGTEVSALHF. DNA of the CDR3: TGTGCCAGCAGCCCCGGGACGGAGGTTTCGGCCCTCCACTTT. The chain employs TRBV6-6 and TRBJ1-6; TRBD1 might be the D (5 bases). V was cut by 6 bases and J by 14 bases, with 20 bases left in between. This CDR3 is 14 amino acids long. CDR1 and CDR2 from the germline V gene are MNHNY and SVGAGI (reference sequence).

This clone was observed once. This chain joins TRBV9 and TRBJ1-1, with unresolved D. Germline V CDR1 and CDR2: SGDLS, YYNGEE. This CDR3 is 14 amino acids long. The V gene lost 1 base and the J gene lost 1 base, with 8 bases spanning the gap. The CDR3 nucleotides read TGTGCCAGCAGCGTAATACAAGAGAACACTGAAGCTTTCTTT. Translating it yields CASSVIQENTEAFF.

This clone was counted only a few times. The chain links TRBV6-1 to TRBJ2-7; D may be TRBD2 (6 bases). The CDR3 consists of 12 residues. V was shortened by 2 bases and J by 6 bases, with 8 bases between the two germline ends. Looked up from germline, CDR1 is MNHNS and CDR2 is SASEGT. The CDR3 nucleotides read TGTGCCAGCAGTGAAACTAGCTTCGAGCAGTACTTC. It codes for CASSETSFEQYF.

The CDR3 spells CASSDSGDTQYF. The DNA for the CDR3 is TGTGCCAGCAGTGACTCGGGGGATACGCAGTATTTT. This chain links TRBV2 with TRBJ2-3; possible D gene TRBD2, 5 bases. V was shortened by 3 bases and J by 6 bases, with 7 bases between the two germline ends. Germline V gene sequence: CDR1 SNHLY, CDR2 FYNNEI. This CDR3 is 12 amino acids long. Combining the CDR3 with reference TRBV2 and TRBJ2-3 gives the whole variable domain EPEVTQTPSHQVTQMGQEVILRCVPISNHLYFYWYRQILGQKVEFLVSFYNNEISEKSEIFDDQFSVERPDGSNFTLKIRSTKLEDSAMYFCASSDSGDTQYFGPGTRLTVL.